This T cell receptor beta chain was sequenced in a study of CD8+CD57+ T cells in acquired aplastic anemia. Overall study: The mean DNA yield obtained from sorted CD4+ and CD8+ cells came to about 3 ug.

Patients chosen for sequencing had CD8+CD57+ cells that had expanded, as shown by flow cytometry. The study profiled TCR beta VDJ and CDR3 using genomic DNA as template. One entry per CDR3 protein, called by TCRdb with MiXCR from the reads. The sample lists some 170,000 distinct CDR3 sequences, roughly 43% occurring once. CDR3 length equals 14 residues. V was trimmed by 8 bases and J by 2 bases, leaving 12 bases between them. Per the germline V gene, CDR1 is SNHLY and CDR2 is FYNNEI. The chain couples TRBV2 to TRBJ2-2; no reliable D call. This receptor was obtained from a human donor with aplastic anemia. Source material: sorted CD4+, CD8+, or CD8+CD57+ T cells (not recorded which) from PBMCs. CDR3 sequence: CASPPLINTGELFF. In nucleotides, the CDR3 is TGTGCCAGCCCCCCCCTTATCAACACCGGGGAGCTGTTTTTT.